This TCR beta chain came from a study of cytotoxic CD8 clonotypes in ibrutinib-treated CLL. Profiling relied on immunoSEQ multiplex PCR, and the TCRdb table lists in-frame clones only, not all of them. The table shows 160,000 or so clones, with about four fifths occurring only once. Sequencing was performed on PBMCs, taken after 24 months of ibrutinib treatment. The sequence derives from a human donor with chronic lymphocytic leukemia.

The CDR3 region has the DNA TGTGCCAGCAGTGCGGCAGGGGTAGTAGCCAAAAACATTCAGTACTTC. Translated: CASSAAGVVAKNIQYF. The chain employs TRBV6-1 and TRBJ2-4; tentative D call: TRBD1 (6 bases). This CDR3 is built from 16 residues. From germline, CDR1 is MNHNS and CDR2 SASEGT. The germline V and J ends were trimmed by 4 bases and 0 bases, with 13 bases remaining between them.